This entry lists 10 T cell receptor beta chains sequenced from one sample in a study of T-cell memory formation after mild COVID-19. TCRdb recomputed calls from the 5' RACE reads with MiXCR, one row per CDR3 protein. The sample includes thousands of distinct CDR3 sequences, approximately 52% of them seen just once. Sequencing was performed on PBMCs or a T cell subset sorted from them (not recorded which). The receptors stem from an adult who had mild COVID-19 (a few samples of this study predate the infection). Cell type and time point are not known.

CDR3 in DNA: TGTGCCACAAGGACAGGGTATGTGGATCAGCCCCAGCATTTT. The encoded protein is CATRTGYVDQPQHF. The chain combines TRBV2 with TRBJ1-5; TRBD1 matches 8 bases. The V and J ends lost 10 bases and 5 bases, in that order; junction bases with no gene match: 10. This CDR3 has 14 amino acids. Germline V lookup: CDR1 SNHLY, CDR2 FYNNEI. Based on the CDR3 plus reference TRBV2 and TRBJ1-5, the full variable domain is EPEVTQTPSHQVTQMGQEVILRCVPISNHLYFYWYRQILGQKVEFLVSFYNNEISEKSEIFDDQFSVERPDGSNFTLKIRSTKLEDSAMYFCATRTGYVDQPQHFGDGTRLSIL.

By sample share, this clonotype is medium-sized (0.01 to 0.1%). The chain has TRBV7-2 and TRBJ2-5; D is undetermined. The CDR3 totals 13 residues. Germline V CDR1 and CDR2: SGHTA, FQGNSA. V gave up 2 bases and J gave up 5 bases, with 9 bases separating them. The CDR3 bases are TGTGCCAGCAGCTTAAGTCCCGCGGAGACCCAGTACTTC. It encodes CASSLSPAETQYF.

V gene TRBV29-1 combines with J gene TRBJ2-5, with D tentatively TRBD2 (7 bases). V gave up 6 bases and J gave up 5 bases, with 13 bases separating them. The length of the CDR3 is 12 residues. The germline V gene encodes CDR1 SQVTM and CDR2 ANQGSEA. CDR3 sequence (DNA): TGCAGCGTGCTACAGGGAGGGGAGACCCAGTACTTC. Its translation: CSVLQGGETQYF. Full variable domain (missing parts from reference TRBV29-1 and TRBJ2-5): SAVISQKPSRDICQRGTSLTIQCQVDSQVTMMFWYRQQPGQSLTLIATANQGSEATYESGFVIDKFPISRPNLTFSTLTVSNMSPEDSSIYLCSVLQGGETQYFGPGTRLLVL.

The rearrangement links TRBV15 to TRBJ2-7; D possibly uses TRBD1 or TRBD2 (5 bases each). CDR3 size: 15 residues. V lost 1 base, J lost 0 bases, and 10 bases lay in between. The germline gives CDR1 LNHNV, CDR2 YYDKDF (reference sequence). The CDR3 region is CATSRGGGRSYEQYF. The CDR3 bases are TGTGCCACCAGCAGAGGTGGGGGTCGCTCCTACGAGCAGTACTTC.

In this sample, this clonotype turned up many times. This sequence joins TRBV9 and TRBJ1-6; 9 positions match TRBD1. Losses at the gene ends were 4 bases for V and 4 bases for J; bases not matched to a gene: 12. The CDR3 is made up of 18 amino acids. Germline-derived CDR1 and CDR2 are SGDLS and YYNGEE. The chain's CDR3 is CASSPRDRAHNYNSPLHF. Here the CDR3 DNA reads TGTGCCAGCAGCCCCAGGGACAGGGCCCACAATTATAATTCACCCCTCCACTTT. Drawing the rest from reference TRBV9 and TRBJ1-6, the complete variable domain is DSGVTQTPKHLITATGQRVTLRCSPRSGDLSVYWYQQSLDQGLQFLIQYYNGEERAKGNILERFSAQQFPDLHSELNLSSLELGDSALYFCASSPRDRAHNYNSPLHFGNGTRLTVT.

V is TRBV7-3 and J is TRBJ2-1; TRBD2 aligns across 9 bases. The V segment lost 1 base and the J segment 9 bases; nucleotides outside the gene matches: 13. The length of the CDR3 is 17 residues. Germline V gives CDR1 SGHTA, CDR2 FQGTGA. The CDR3 sequence is CASSLRRLAGGLGEQFF. The CDR3 bases are TGTGCCAGCAGCTTAAGAAGGCTTGCGGGGGGGCTCGGTGAGCAGTTCTTC.

The chain is built from TRBV2 and TRBJ2-1, with D unresolved. The CDR3 extends over 14 amino acids. Trimming shortened V by 6 bases and J by 6 bases, and 15 bases separated the two germline ends. Germline CDR1 is SNHLY and CDR2 is FYNNEI. The CDR3 DNA reads TGTGCCAGCAGCGTGGATGGCAGAAGCAATGAGCAGTTCTTC. Translated, it gives CASSVDGRSNEQFF.

The sample holds a few counts of this clonotype. The CDR3 DNA follows: TGTGCCAGCAGCTTAACGGACAATGAGCAGTTCTTC. Translation gives CASSLTDNEQFF. The genes are TRBV7-6 and TRBJ2-1; D ambiguous. Germline V gene lookup returns CDR1 SGHVS and CDR2 FNYEAQ. The CDR3 contains 12 residues. V lost 2 bases, J lost 5 bases, and 4 bases lay in between.

The V call is TRBV9, the J call TRBJ2-5; TRBD2 might be the D (6 bases). Trimming cost V 0 bases and J 3 bases, with 9 bases left between them. Germline V lookup: CDR1 SGDLS, CDR2 YYNGEE. The CDR3 has 14 residues. CDR3 amino acids: CASSVAGVEETQYF. The CDR3 region has the DNA TGTGCCAGCAGCGTAGCGGGGGTTGAAGAGACCCAGTACTTC.

This clonotype qualifies as medium-sized. The chain carries TRBV7-2 and TRBJ1-2; D not resolved. CDR1 and CDR2 (germline): SGHTA, FQGNSA. This CDR3 spans 18 amino acids. The V and J ends lost 5 bases and 4 bases respectively, with 26 bases between them. The CDR3 bases are TGTGCCAGCAGCCCCTCGGGCGCAGACGCCTGGCGGGGCTATGGCTACACCTTC. Translation gives CASSPSGADAWRGYGYTF. The variable domain in full, with the rest retrieved from reference TRBV7-2 and TRBJ1-2, is GAGVSQSPSNKVTEKGKDVELRCDPISGHTALYWYRQSLGQGLEFLIYFQGNSAPDKSGLPSDRFSAERTGGSVSTLTIQRTQQEDSAVYLCASSPSGADAWRGYGYTFGSGTRLTVV.